The clone carrying this TCR beta chain has just a few counts. Its cognate antigen is unknown. TCRdb redid the calling of the reads with MiXCR, one entry per CDR3 protein. The data show approximately 340,000 distinct CDR3 sequences, with 25% to 30% seen just once and over 15% held by the top ten. This sample is part of a study of T cell repertoires in cytomegalovirus infection. Study overall: HLA-B-restricted CMV epitopes that are well studied, plus recently identified HLA-C-restricted ones, were used by the study. It can be stated that public TCR beta signatures indicated CMV infection as well as a matching HLA type.

This clonotype was sampled from a human donor in good health (CMV status not recorded). Some clones in this sample may be carry-over from other donors' samples. Sequences were derived from cultured PBMCs, sampled from culture after CMV antigen stimulation.

The CDR3 loop is CASSLSTPPEAFF. DNA of the CDR3: TGTGCCAGCAGTTTAAGCACCCCCCCTGAAGCTTTCTTT. The rearrangement uses TRBV28 and TRBJ1-1, with D uncertain. Trimming stripped 2 bases from V and 6 bases from J, with 10 bases between. The CDR3 runs to 13 residues. The germline CDR1 and CDR2 sequences are MDHEN and SYDVKM.